This paragraph covers one T cell receptor beta chain sequence. Antigen unknown. These data are taken from a study of cytomegalovirus exposure and HLA in healthy donors. Turning to the study itself: Of some 410 genotyped donors, around 86% grouped in the Caucasian-associated ancestry cluster. Study findings and constraints: In most subjects, TCR beta sequences reportedly gave accurate predictions of HLA-A and HLA-B alleles. For most TCR beta V segments, an earlier analysis put the productive rate at about 90% or about 30% of the time. Within the data, a cluster of highly shared sequence variants was likely a sequencing artifact.

The V and J ends lost 3 bases and 3 bases respectively, with 11 bases between them. This CDR3 spans 15 amino acids. Germline V lookup: CDR1 MDHEN, CDR2 SYDVKM. The primer mix had 60 Vbeta and 13 Jbeta primers. TCRdb's copy holds only in-frame clones and misses some; the assay was immunoSEQ multiplex PCR. The table shows under 200,000 clones, with roughly four fifths occurring only once. The chain joins TRBV28 to TRBJ2-2; D perhaps matches TRBD2 (5 bases). Material: PBMCs. The TCR comes from a man between 35 and 55 years old in good health and CMV-seronegative. As DNA, the CDR3 is TGTGCCAGCAGTTTCCCGGGAACAGACACCGGGGAGCTGTTTTTT. The encoded protein is CASSFPGTDTGELFF.